The present T cell receptor (beta chain) was sequenced within a study of CD8 T cells in Susac syndrome. RNA, at roughly 0.45 to 1 ug, was reverse transcribed with random hexamers. Amplification of the TCR beta CDR3 was carried out by immunoSEQ multiplex PCR, which spanned a total of 54 Vbeta and 13 Jbeta segments. MiXCR was run by TCRdb on the immunoSEQ multiplex PCR reads, yielding one entry per CDR3 protein. The data show around 200,000 distinct CDR3 sequences, about 95% seen once. The CDR3 spans 15 residues. The germline V gene has CDR1 LNHNV and CDR2 YYDKDF (reference sequence). J was trimmed by 0 bases and V by 3 bases; bases with no gene match: 5. CD8+ and CD4+ T cells from blood underwent TCR beta sequencing. The study used treatment-naive patients who had stable or active relapsing-remitting disease as multiple sclerosis controls. Purification of the CD8+ and CD4+ T cells relied on negative isolation, and TEMRA cells underwent FACS enrichment.

The sample taken for sequencing was CD4+ T cells from PBMCs. The clonotype comes from a human donor with multiple sclerosis. This chain uses TRBV15 with TRBJ2-7; 7 bases match TRBD1. The CDR3 is CATSREGQVSYEQYF. Written as DNA, the CDR3 is TGTGCCACCAGCAGGGAAGGACAGGTCTCCTACGAGCAGTACTTC.